This T cell receptor beta chain is from a study of T-cell memory formation after mild COVID-19. The length of the CDR3 is 13 residues. CDR1 LNHNV and CDR2 YYDKDF come from the germline V gene (reference sequence). Trimming cost V 2 bases and J 1 base, with 5 bases left between them. Using its own MiXCR run on the 5' RACE reads, TCRdb lists one record per CDR3 protein. The sample includes more than 350,000 distinct CDR3 sequences, more than 15% of them seen just once. Source material: PBMCs or a T cell subset sorted from them (not recorded which). The chain employs TRBV15 and TRBJ2-5; D unresolved. This receptor was identified in a man aged 18 to 30 who had mild COVID-19 (a few samples of this study predate the infection). Cell type and time point are not known. CDR3 amino acids: CATSRTTQETQYF. The CDR3 coding sequence is TGTGCCACCAGCAGAACCACCCAAGAGACCCAGTACTTC.